The rows below give T cell receptor beta chains drawn from one sample of a study of identical twins. TCRdb independently ran MiXCR on the 5' RACE reads; one entry per CDR3 protein. The sample consists of hundreds of thousands of distinct CDR3 sequences, 5.5% to 6.5% of them appearing once. The source material was naive T cells sorted from blood. The receptors originated from a man aged 18-30 years in good health. Both conserved end residues are part of each CDR3.

J | V | CDR3
TRBJ2-1 | TRBV12-3/TRBV12-4 | CASSRPIEDNEQFF
TRBJ2-3 | TRBV6-1 | CASRVLAGKDTQYF
TRBJ2-7 | TRBV7-3 | CASSSTGRGEQYF
TRBJ2-7 | TRBV20-1 | CSAKRDYLLEQYF
TRBJ2-1 | TRBV5-5 | CASSLGGLSSDEQFF
TRBJ2-2 | TRBV21-1 | CASSKCPGGARTGELFF
TRBJ2-7 | TRBV7-2 | CASSFRLAGGPGQYF
TRBJ2-3 | TRBV4-2 | CASSQGTSGTSTDTQYF
TRBJ2-7 | TRBV7-8 | CASSSTPGSYEQYF
TRBJ1-2 | TRBV27 | CASIGTASHGYTF
TRBJ2-5 | TRBV6-5 | CASSYSSAQETQYF
TRBJ2-1 | TRBV12-3/TRBV12-4 | CASSGALNSYNEQFF
TRBJ2-1 | TRBV12-5 | CASALGVWQFF
TRBJ2-1 | TRBV7-8 | CASSFKRETYNEQFF
TRBJ2-3 | TRBV5-1 | CASSLVGRGNTQYF
TRBJ2-5 | TRBV7-7 | CASSLRTTSGSGETQYF
TRBJ2-3 | TRBV29-1 | CSVGQVKDTQYF
TRBJ2-3 | TRBV10-3 | CAISPAGGIDTQYF
TRBJ1-5 | TRBV12-3/TRBV12-4 | CASSSSWASNQPQHF
TRBJ1-3 | TRBV4-3 | CASSQDRAGFSGNTIYF
TRBJ2-7 | TRBV21-1 | CASSPPYEQYF
TRBJ2-1 | TRBV13 | CASSWATSGRNNEQFF
TRBJ2-4 | TRBV6-4 | CASSPGHGANIQYF
TRBJ1-1 | TRBV12-3/TRBV12-4 | CASSLLGARRDTEAFF
TRBJ1-5 | TRBV12-3/TRBV12-4 | CASRQDGPTGQPQHF
TRBJ2-7 | TRBV5-1 | CASSLETGGLYEQYF
TRBJ2-3 | TRBV9 | CASSPNPSPSTDTQYF
TRBJ2-3 | TRBV15 | CATRGGETTDTQYF
TRBJ1-5 | TRBV6-2/TRBV6-3 | CASSYTRVGEWSQPQHF
TRBJ1-2 | TRBV12-3/TRBV12-4 | CASSFNDRVSNYGYTF
TRBJ2-1 | TRBV20-1 | CSAREERWSYNEQFF
TRBJ2-1 | TRBV7-9 | CASSHAGGTTKFF
TRBJ2-3 | TRBV7-6 | CASSLVLRSGRPSTDTQYF
TRBJ2-7 | TRBV28 | CASSRAGGLSYEQYF
TRBJ1-1 | TRBV3-1 | CASSQSWGDRGLTEAFF
TRBJ2-1 | TRBV29-1 | CSVPAWTSGRREQFF
TRBJ1-4 | TRBV27 | CASSSPGRLKLFF
TRBJ2-3 | TRBV7-2 | CASSFWETDTQYF
TRBJ2-5 | TRBV12-3/TRBV12-4 | CATRTAETQYF
TRBJ1-5 | TRBV18 | CASSPKGGNQPQHF
TRBJ2-3 | TRBV5-1 | CASSLARLETDTQYF
TRBJ1-2 | TRBV12-3/TRBV12-4 | CASSSPEGSRGYTF
TRBJ2-2 | TRBV5-6 | CASMGTGFTGELFF
TRBJ1-5 | TRBV28 | CASSGTHGPQHF
TRBJ2-1 | TRBV6-2/TRBV6-3 | CASSKTSVAKNEQFF
TRBJ1-1 | TRBV7-9 | CASSLDSPEAFF
TRBJ2-4 | TRBV5-5 | CASSRQGEAKNIQYF
TRBJ2-2 | TRBV14 | CASSQRWGTGELFF
TRBJ1-3 | TRBV6-5 | CASSYSGAGSGNTIYF
TRBJ1-2 | TRBV4-1 | CASSQDTAFYGYTF